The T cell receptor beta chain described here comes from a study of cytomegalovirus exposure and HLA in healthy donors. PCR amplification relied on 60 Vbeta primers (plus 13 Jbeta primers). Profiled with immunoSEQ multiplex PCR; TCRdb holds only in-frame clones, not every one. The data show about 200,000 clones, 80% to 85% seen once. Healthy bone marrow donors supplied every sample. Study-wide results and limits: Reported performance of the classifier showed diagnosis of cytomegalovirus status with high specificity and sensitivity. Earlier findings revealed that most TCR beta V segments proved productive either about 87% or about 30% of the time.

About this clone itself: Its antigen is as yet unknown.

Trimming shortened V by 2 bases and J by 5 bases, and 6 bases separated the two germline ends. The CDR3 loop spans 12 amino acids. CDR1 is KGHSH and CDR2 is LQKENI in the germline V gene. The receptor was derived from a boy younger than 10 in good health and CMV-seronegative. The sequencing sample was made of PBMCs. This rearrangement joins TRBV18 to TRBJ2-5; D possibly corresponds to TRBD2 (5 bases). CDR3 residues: CASSPREETQYF. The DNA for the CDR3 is TGTGCCAGCTCACCAAGGGAGGAGACCCAGTACTTC.